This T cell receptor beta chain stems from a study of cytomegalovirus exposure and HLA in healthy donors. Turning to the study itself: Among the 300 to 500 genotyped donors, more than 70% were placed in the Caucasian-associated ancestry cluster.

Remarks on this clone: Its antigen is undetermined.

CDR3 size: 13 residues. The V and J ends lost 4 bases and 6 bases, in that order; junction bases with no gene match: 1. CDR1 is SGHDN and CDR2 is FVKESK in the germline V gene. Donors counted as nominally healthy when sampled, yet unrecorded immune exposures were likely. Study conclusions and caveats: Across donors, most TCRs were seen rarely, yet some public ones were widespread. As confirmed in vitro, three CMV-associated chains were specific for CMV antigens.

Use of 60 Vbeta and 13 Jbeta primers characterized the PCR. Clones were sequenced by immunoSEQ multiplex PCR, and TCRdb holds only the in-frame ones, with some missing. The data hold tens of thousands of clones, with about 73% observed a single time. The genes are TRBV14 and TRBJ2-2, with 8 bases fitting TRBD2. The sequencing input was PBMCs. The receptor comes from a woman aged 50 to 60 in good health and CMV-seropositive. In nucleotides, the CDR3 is TGTGCCAGCAGCCGGACTAGCCCCGGGGAGCTGTTTTTT. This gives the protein CASSRTSPGELFF.